This T cell receptor (beta chain) came from a study of cytomegalovirus exposure and HLA in healthy donors (dated by TCRdb to the late 2010s). About the investigation overall: According to an earlier analysis of 450 to 650 of the donors, about 170 million T cells yielded 117 million unique TCR beta sequences and about 300 Gb of sequence data. An early release that covered roughly 600 HLA-typed donors contained approximately 300 gigabases of sequencing data and around 85 million unique TCR sequences. Of the 300 to 500 genotyped donors, less than 85% were placed in the genetic ancestry cluster associated with self-reported Caucasian donors. The study aimed to test whether signatures of past pathogen exposure could be identified by cataloging public T cell receptors. The study used immunosequencing to profile the T cell repertoires of approximately 690 subjects and linked those repertoires to cytomegalovirus serostatus. A separate validation cohort of over a hundred different subjects was used in addition to the roughly 640-subject first cohort. The study combined high-throughput TCR immunosequencing, statistical association of individual TCRs with disease status, and machine learning to predict cytomegalovirus infection status. A later analysis re-analyzed previously published TCR beta repertoires from 666 donors and added high-resolution HLA genotyping to study TCR occurrence patterns. The later analysis used no new phenotypic data to find candidate immune exposures, relying instead on TCR beta sequences and their occurrence across donors. An earlier analysis of around 580 of the donors used high-throughput TCR beta sequencing to judge whether each TCR beta V gene segment behaved as functional or pseudogenic. Donor age, sex, ethnicity and CMV serostatus were compiled together with the repertoire data. In a later genetic analysis, genome-wide SNP genotypes for about 65% of the roughly 700 donors were used, and that subset was treated as a discovery cohort. All discovery cohort repertoires had been generated using a single sequencing platform. HLA typing included class I and class II loci at four-digit resolution. Typing coverage varied by locus: roughly 620-640 donors for A, B, C, DRB1 and DQB1; approximately 500 for DQA1; nearly 610 for DPA1; roughly 450 for DPB1. Several DR-DQ haplotypes were treated as single units for association and clustering because of strong linkage in the cohort. Among some 400 genotyped donors of the cohort, an average of around 240,000 unique TCR beta nucleotide sequences were sequenced per donor, about a sixth of them non-productive.

Trimming costs V 4 bases and J 4 bases, and their ends lie 7 bases apart. CDR1 and CDR2 are read off the germline V gene (reference sequence) as GTSNPN and SVGIG. The cysteine opens and the phenylalanine closes a CDR3 of 11 amino acids. Of the read, only the CDR3 DNA is kept; its 33 bases are in frame from base 1. Comments on this clone: Its antigen remains undetermined. No per-base quality is available; no much larger clone lies one base away.

Here is what the overall study found, with its caveats: In vitro tests confirmed that a few of the cytomegalovirus-associated TCR beta chains recognize cytomegalovirus antigens. Linkage disequilibrium might explain the correlated functional status among segregating V segments, but an unknown experimental factor could not be excluded. A further reported finding was that TCR beta sequences accurately predicted the HLA-A and HLA-B alleles for most subjects in the first cohort. Assigning TCR associations to individual alleles was difficult when HLA alleles, especially DR and DQ, strongly co-occurred. Sequencing depth was assumed to be roughly uniform across donors in the presence/absence analyses, though that assumption may not hold. Because HLA typing was unavailable for some donors at each locus, only the typed subset was used in association tests. Several of the top co-occurrence clusters appeared to be linked to parvovirus B19, influenza, CMV and Epstein-Barr virus, according to a later analysis. The classifier was reported to diagnose cytomegalovirus status with high specificity and sensitivity in both the original cohort and the validation cohort. In a later analysis, most CMV-associated TCR beta chains were found to appear HLA-restricted, with HLA associations seemingly driven largely by CMV exposure. The study listed 150 to 200 TCR beta chains as associated with cytomegalovirus. Some IMGT-functional V segments, including TRBV6-2 and TRBV6-3, could not be distinguished by the 87-base-pair reads and were therefore excluded. According to the authors, the approach could potentially be generalized to other disease states and immunological phenotypes. The sequencing pipeline was judged likely to have produced a cluster of highly shared sequence variants as a technical artifact. In a later analysis, the rate of TCR association differed among HLA loci, with DRB1 alleles having the most associated TCRs and HLA-C alleles having the fewest. For the cohort, immune exposure information was limited to CMV serostatus. In a later analysis, HLA-associated TCR beta chains were found to be more clonally expanded and to have lower generation probabilities than equally common non-associated chains. At a false discovery rate of 0.05, a later analysis linked 15,000 to 20,000 TCR beta sequences to specific HLA alleles. Most TCR sequences were seen in very few donors, while some public TCRs were found in many individuals. Compared with the roughly 670-donor mean, donors in an Asian-associated ancestry cluster had fewer N-insertions in productive TCRs, according to a later genetic analysis. The cohort was sequenced for TCR beta chains only, and without alpha or paired-chain data the features that could be detected were limited. An earlier analysis of approximately 590 of the donors showed that most TCR beta V segments appeared in productive rearrangements either about 87% or about 30% of the time, which broadly matched IMGT annotations. The earlier analysis of 450 to 700 of the donors excluded approximately 17 rarely observed V segments, including chromosome 9 orphons, because counts were too low. V-gene and J-gene trimming of TCR beta chains was associated with a missense DCLRE1C variant in a later genetic analysis, and the association was replicated in an independent cohort.

Library construction relied on the immunoSEQ multiplex PCR assay. For the multiplex PCR, a mixture combining 60 forward primers for TCR Vbeta segments and 13 reverse primers for TCR Jbeta segments was used. Amplification of the CDR3 region of rearranged TCR beta genes was performed with a multiplex PCR assay on genomic DNA. Amplified TCR beta libraries were sequenced as 87-base-pair reads on the Illumina HiSeq System. From the authors' description of their analysis: Across the 640 or so repertoires, a later analysis counted 80 million or so unique TCR beta chains, 9.5 million to 12 million of which were shared by at least two donors. Raw reads were error-corrected and collapsed into unique sequences by a nearest-neighbor algorithm in which closely related sequences were merged to remove PCR and sequencing errors. To assign V, D and J gene segments, CDR3 sequences were aligned to IMGT reference sequences. For a sequence to be retained, at least a six-nucleotide match to both a V gene segment and a J gene segment was required. Rearrangements were called productive when the CDR3 lacked stop codons and stayed in frame with V and J; all others were non-productive. CDR3 was defined by IMGT convention, running from the second conserved V-encoded cysteine to the conserved J-encoded phenylalanine. Sequences without an unambiguous match to a single V gene segment were excluded from the earlier analysis of about 600 of the donors. An earlier analysis of around 600 of the donors classified V segments as functional when productive rearrangements were above 56.7% and as segregating when the standard deviation between donors was above 5%. A statistical classification framework was built to diagnose cytomegalovirus status from the catalog of TCR beta chain sequences. A later analysis assigned V and J genes by comparing TCR nucleotide sequences with IMGT/GENE-DB human TR gene sequences. In a later analysis, CDR3 sequences and most-parsimonious VDJ recombination scenarios were assigned using the TCRdist pipeline. In a later analysis, each TCR beta chain was defined by its CDR3 amino acid sequence together with its V-gene family, and reads without a unique V-gene family were excluded. In a later analysis, 450 to 600 highly shared, low-generation-probability nucleotide sequences were removed to address suspected cross-contamination and a sequencing artifact. A later analysis calculated a clonal expansion index for each public chain from normalized within-repertoire ranks of inferred template counts. In a later analysis, generation probabilities were computed using a VDJ recombination model fitted to out-of-frame rearrangements, and the results were checked against IGoR. In a later analysis, TCR-TCR, TCR-HLA and TCR-CMV co-occurrence was scored with hypergeometric tests, and a repertoire-size bias correction was applied to TCR pairs. False discovery rates were estimated in a later analysis by permuting HLA or CMV assignments 20 times. A later analysis grouped co-occurring TCRs with DBSCAN, adding TCRdist sequence similarity when clustering within HLA-allele-positive subsets. Repertoires with fewer than 30,000 or more than 120,000 public chains, plus five repertoires with anomalous nucleotide sharing, were excluded from co-occurrence clustering. The clones in this table, taken by TCRdb from immuneACCESS, are in-frame only. Not every clone is retained; where verified, under half of the shortfall comes from an unresolved V gene, and the cause of the rest is unknown. D and trimming were read from the DNA, whereas the V and J calls and clone size are those reported in that table. Here the sample has some 130,000 clones; around 83% occur a single time. Of the sample, under 1.5% is held by the ten largest clones.

The cohort was made up of 666 healthy bone marrow donors. At the time of sampling, every cohort member was nominally healthy, though immune exposures that went unrecorded were likely present. The donor tested CMV seropositive and was one of the 289 seropositive cohort members. Every donor gave a peripheral blood sample, and the peripheral blood mononuclear cells from that sample were used for TCR beta sequencing. The Qiagen DNeasy Blood Extraction Kit was used to extract genomic DNA from the blood cell samples. Sequencing used PBMCs. The receptor was derived from a male donor in good health and CMV-seropositive. The rearranged segments are TRBV30 and TRBJ1-2, with the D gene call left open. In nucleotide form, the sequence is TGTGCCTGGACCCCTTCCTATGGCTACACCTTC. Its translation is CAWTPSYGYTF.